The source of this T cell receptor (beta chain) is a study of blood T cell repertoires in COVID-19. On the study more broadly: COVID-19 samples from acute and convalescent phases originated in the United States, Italy and Spain.

In the original processing: Estimation of nucleated cell counts was performed using reference gene primer amplification. Profiling relied on immunoSEQ multiplex PCR, and the TCRdb table lists in-frame clones only, not all of them. The V and J calls and clone size are taken from that table; D and trimming were inferred from the DNA. The table shows 200,000 to 250,000 clones, with 70% to 85% occurring only once. This CDR3 has 19 residues. The V and J ends lost 5 bases and 3 bases, in that order; junction bases with no gene match: 15. CDR1 is PRHDT and CDR2 is FYEKMQ in the germline V gene (reference sequence). Cohort assignment relied on participant-reported clinical history. Donors of Cohort 3 who recovered were those that had two negative PCRs, clearance, or symptom resolution.

The sample comprised PBMCs or T cells enriched from blood (not recorded which). The chain is built from TRBV13 and TRBJ2-7; 14 positions match TRBD2. This TCR derives from a woman aged 60-75 years who had recovered from COVID-19. The CDR3 is CASSPGLAGASRENYEQYF. As DNA, the CDR3 is TGTGCCAGCAGCCCGGGACTAGCGGGAGCTAGCCGAGAGAACTACGAGCAGTACTTC.